This T cell receptor (beta chain) came from a study of T cells after yellow fever vaccination. Germline CDR1 is SGHVS and CDR2 is FQNEAQ. Deletions cut 5 bases from V and 0 bases from J, with 17 bases between. CDR3 size: 16 residues. General observations from the study: A weaker but faster secondary response was observed, peaking on day 5 versus 15.

This clonotype appeared a few times. Its specificity is not known. Researchers made TCR cDNA using 5'RACE template switching, and this step added a universal primer site and UMIs. TCRdb fed the 5' RACE reads into MiXCR, producing one record per CDR3 protein. The sample lists about 150,000 distinct CDR3 sequences, approximately 6.2% seen once, with 2.9% in the top ten. This specimen consisted of CD4+ T cells sorted from PBMCs, obtained on the day of the first yellow fever vaccination. This TCR derives from a man aged 18 to 29 who received the YFV17D yellow fever vaccine. The chain carries TRBV7-8 and TRBJ2-7, with a tentative D call TRBD2 (6 bases). CDR3 DNA: TGTGCCAGCAGCCTCGGCGCAATGGGGGGCTCCTACGAGCAGTACGTC. The encoded protein is CASSLGAMGGSYEQYV.